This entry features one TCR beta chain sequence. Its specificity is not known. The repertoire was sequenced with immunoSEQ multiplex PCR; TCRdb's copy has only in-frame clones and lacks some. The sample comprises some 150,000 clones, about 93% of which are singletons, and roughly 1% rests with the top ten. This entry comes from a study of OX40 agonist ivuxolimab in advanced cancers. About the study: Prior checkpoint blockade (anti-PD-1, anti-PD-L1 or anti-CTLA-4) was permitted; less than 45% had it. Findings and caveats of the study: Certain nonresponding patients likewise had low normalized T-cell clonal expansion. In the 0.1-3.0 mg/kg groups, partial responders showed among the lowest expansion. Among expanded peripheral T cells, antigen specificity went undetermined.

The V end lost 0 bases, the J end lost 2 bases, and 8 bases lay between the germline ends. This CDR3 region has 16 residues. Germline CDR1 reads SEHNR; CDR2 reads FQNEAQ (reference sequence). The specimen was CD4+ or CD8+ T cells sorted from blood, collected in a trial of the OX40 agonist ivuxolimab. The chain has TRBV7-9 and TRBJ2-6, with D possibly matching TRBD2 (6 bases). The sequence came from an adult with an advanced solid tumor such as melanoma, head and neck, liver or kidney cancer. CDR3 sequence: CASSLAGGAGANVLTF. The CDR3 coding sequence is TGTGCCAGCAGCTTAGCGGGCGGGGCTGGGGCCAACGTCCTGACTTTC.